The 21 T cell receptor beta chains in this list originate from one sample, sequenced in a study of shared T cell receptors in the human thymus. Data came from immunoSEQ multiplex PCR; TCRdb stores just in-frame clones and leaves some out. In the table there are roughly 410,000 clones, approximately 95% of which are singletons. Input material: thymocytes. These receptor sequences come from a human donor.

The rearrangement links TRBV14 to TRBJ2-7; 14 nucleotides agree with TRBD2. The CDR3 runs to 17 residues. V shed 3 bases and J 5 bases; nucleotides not matched to a gene: 9. Looked up from germline, CDR1 is SGHDN and CDR2 is FVKESK. CDR3 residues: CASSHWTSGRSSDEQYF. The CDR3 DNA follows: TGTGCCAGCAGCCATTGGACTAGCGGGAGGTCGAGCGACGAGCAGTACTTC.

This clone was counted a single time. This rearrangement joins TRBV5-4 to TRBJ2-3, with unresolved D. The CDR3 extends over 14 amino acids. Trimming pared 0 bases from V and 3 bases from J, leaving 8 bases between. The V gene's germline CDR1 is SGHNT and CDR2 YYREEE (reference sequence). The CDR3 region is CASSLVLGTDTQYF. CDR3 coding DNA: TGTGCCAGCAGCTTGGTCCTAGGGACAGATACGCAGTATTTT.

This chain links TRBV11-3 with TRBJ2-1; maybe TRBD2 (7 bases). The length of the CDR3 is 17 residues. Trimming left V 5 bases short and J 0 bases short, with 17 bases between. The germline CDR1 and CDR2 sequences are SGHNT and YENEEA. The CDR3 DNA is TGTGCCAGCAGCCCTGGGAGGGGGGGTAGCTCCTACAATGAGCAGTTCTTC. It yields the protein CASSPGRGGSSYNEQFF. The whole variable domain, filled in from reference TRBV11-3 and TRBJ2-1, reads EAGVVQSPRYKIIEKKQPVAFWCNPISGHNTLYWYLQNLGQGPELLIRYENEEAVDDSQLPKDRFSAERLKGVDSTLKIQPAELGDSAVYLCASSPGRGGSSYNEQFFGPGTRLTVL.

The chain uses TRBV7-2 and TRBJ2-7; 13 nucleotides agree with TRBD2. Germline V gene data show CDR1 as SGHTA and CDR2 as FQGNSA. The CDR3 loop spans 16 amino acids. Trimming removed 1 base from V and 3 bases from J; junction bases left unmatched: 3. The CDR3 sequence: CASSLGGLAGLYEQYF. The CDR3 DNA sequence: TGTGCCAGCAGCTTAGGGGGACTAGCGGGACTCTACGAGCAGTACTTC.

The chain uses TRBV5-6 and TRBJ2-7, with TRBD2 matching over 8 bases. This CDR3 comprises 16 residues. V dropped 7 bases and J dropped 6; count of bases not matched to a gene: 18. CDR1 is SGHDT and CDR2 is YYEEEE in the germline V gene. For the CDR3, the DNA is TGTGCCAGCGGGAGTGAGGGGAGCGGGAGAACCCTCGAGCAGTACTTC. Amino acid sequence: CASGSEGSGRTLEQYF.

V gene TRBV15 combines with J gene TRBJ2-3; tentative D call: TRBD1 (6 bases). The CDR3 is made up of 15 amino acids. From germline, CDR1 is LNHNV and CDR2 YYDKDF (reference sequence). Trimming stripped 2 bases from V and 1 base from J, with 10 bases between. This CDR3 is CATSRTDSRTDTQYF. Here the CDR3 DNA reads TGTGCCACCAGCAGAACGGACAGCCGCACAGATACGCAGTATTTT.

This clone came up once. The chain is built from TRBV15 and TRBJ2-1; D remains ambiguous. The CDR3 covers 15 residues. The ends were cut back, 5 bases at V and 3 bases at J, with 14 bases in the middle. Germline CDR1 and CDR2: LNHNV and YYDKDF (reference sequence). The CDR3 region has the DNA TGTGCCACCAGCCCCCCGGTCCTCCTCTACAATGAGCAGTTCTTC. Protein: CATSPPVLLYNEQFF.

The chain is built from TRBV5-6 and TRBJ1-2, with D possibly matching TRBD1 (6 bases). The CDR3 is 16 amino acids. The germline CDR1 and CDR2 sequences are SGHDT and YYEEEE. Deletions cut 4 bases from V and 3 bases from J, with 19 bases between. The DNA of the CDR3 is TGTGCCAGCAGCCCGCTGGGAGAGGGGGTAGACTATGGCTACACCTTC. Residues: CASSPLGEGVDYGYTF.

This clone was picked up one time. The V and J genes are TRBV27 and TRBJ2-7; perhaps TRBD1 as D (6 bases). V shed 3 bases and J shed 6 bases, with 18 bases lying between them. The CDR3 is 15 amino acids. CDR1 MNHEY and CDR2 SMNVEV come from the germline V gene (reference sequence). This CDR3 reads CASSLSRGHLSEQYF. The CDR3 DNA sequence: TGTGCCAGCAGTTTGTCCCGGGGACATTTGTCCGAGCAGTACTTC.

This rearrangement joins TRBV30 to TRBJ1-4; D perhaps matches TRBD1 (6 bases). The CDR3 runs 18 residues. Trimming left V 2 bases short and J 0 bases short, with 19 bases between. In germline, CDR1 is GTSNPN, CDR2 SVGIG (reference sequence). The CDR3 spells CAWSFFGTSLATNEKLFF. The CDR3 nucleotides read TGTGCCTGGAGTTTTTTCGGGACATCTCTTGCAACTAATGAAAAACTGTTTTTT. Full variable domain (remainder filled in from reference TRBV30 and TRBJ1-4): SQTIHQWPATLVQPVGSPLSLECTVEGTSNPNLYWYRQAAGRGLQLLFYSVGIGQISSEVPQNLSASRPQDRQFILSSKKLLLSDSGFYLCAWSFFGTSLATNEKLFFGSGTQLSVL.

The chain links TRBV6-4 to TRBJ2-3; 8 nucleotides line up with TRBD2. The trim removed 5 bases at V and 1 base at J, leaving 5 bases unmatched. The CDR3 totals 15 residues. Germline V gives CDR1 MRHNA, CDR2 SNTAGT. CDR3 protein: CASSHQTSGTDTQYF. The CDR3 nucleotides are TGTGCCAGCAGTCACCAGACTAGCGGCACAGATACGCAGTATTTT.

CDR3 residues: CASSLGTSGSVNEQFF. Written as DNA, the CDR3 is TGTGCCAGCAGCTTAGGAACTAGCGGGAGTGTCAATGAGCAGTTCTTC. V and J are TRBV11-2 and TRBJ2-1, with 11 nucleotides matching TRBD2. V was pared by 1 base and J by 6 bases, with 5 bases of the junction left unmatched. Germline V lookup: CDR1 SGHAT, CDR2 FQNNGV. This CDR3 contains 16 residues.

The chain links TRBV5-3 to TRBJ2-1, with 8 bases fitting TRBD2. TRBV5-3 is sorted into the ORF group, with uncertain function. CDR3 length: 17 amino acids. Trimming at V came to 4 bases and at J to 1 base, leaving 10 bases not matched to a gene. This chain's CDR3 is CARSHASGPLSYNEQFF. The CDR3 region has the DNA TGTGCCAGAAGCCACGCTAGCGGGCCCTTATCCTACAATGAGCAGTTCTTC.

The V gene is TRBV4-1, the J gene TRBJ2-2; 8 nucleotides align to TRBD2. The CDR3 spans 18 residues. V shed 0 bases, J shed 2 bases, and the junction held 8 bases outside the gene matches. Germline V gene lookup returns CDR1 MGHRA and CDR2 YSYEKL. For the CDR3, the DNA is TGCGCCAGCAGCCAAGAGAGGCTCCTAGCGGGTAACACCGGGGAGCTGTTTTTT. It encodes CASSQERLLAGNTGELFF.

The rearrangement joins TRBV7-9 to TRBJ1-3, with D maybe TRBD1 (6 bases). CDR1 SEHNR and CDR2 FQNEAQ come from the germline V gene (reference sequence). Trimming cost V 5 bases and J 8 bases, with 22 bases left between them. The CDR3 contains 16 residues. The CDR3 protein is CASSPQGQDQEDTIYF. CDR3 sequence (DNA): TGTGCCAGCAGCCCCCAGGGACAAGACCAGGAGGACACCATATATTTT.

As DNA, the CDR3 is TGTGCCAGCAGCTTAGGGCCGGGTAGAAATGAGCAGTTCTTC. Translated, it gives CASSLGPGRNEQFF. The rearrangement links TRBV7-7 to TRBJ2-1, with D uncertain. The CDR3 length is 14 residues. Trimming removed 1 base at V and 7 bases at J, with 11 bases between. Germline assignment: CDR1 SSHAT and CDR2 FNYEAQ (reference sequence).

This rearrangement joins TRBV10-3 to TRBJ2-5, with D hard to call. Germline-derived CDR1 and CDR2 are ENHRY and SYGVKD. V gave up 3 bases and J gave up 1 base, with 15 bases separating them. This CDR3 region has 16 residues. The CDR3 DNA sequence: TGTGCCATCAGTGACTCGGCTAGTGTCGCCCAAGAGACCCAGTACTTC. As protein: CAISDSASVAQETQYF.

This chain joins TRBV19 and TRBJ2-5; 8 bases line up with TRBD2. J lost 1 base, V lost 7 bases, and 17 bases had no gene match. CDR1 is LNHDA and CDR2 is SQIVND in the germline V gene (reference sequence). The CDR3 loop spans 18 amino acids. The CDR3 sequence is CASKVGGTRSDSQETQYF. In DNA, the CDR3 is TGTGCCAGTAAGGTCGGGGGGACTAGATCGGATTCCCAAGAGACCCAGTACTTC.

As DNA, the CDR3 is TGTGCCAGCAGTTTAGGAGGACAGGGGGCGTCCTACGAGCAGTACTTC. Translation: CASSLGGQGASYEQYF. The chain combines TRBV6-5 with TRBJ2-7; 11 bases line up with TRBD1. V gave up 4 bases and J gave up 1 base; unmatched junction bases: 6. The CDR3 runs to 16 residues. Germline V gene lookup returns CDR1 MNHEY and CDR2 SVGAGI.

This chain links TRBV28 with TRBJ2-7; unclear D gene. With 4 bases removed from V and 5 bases from J, the gap between germline ends came to 15 bases. Germline V gene lookup returns CDR1 MDHEN and CDR2 SYDVKM. This CDR3 region has 14 residues. The CDR3 region is CASSYFDKPNEQYF. Here the CDR3 DNA reads TGTGCCAGCAGTTACTTCGACAAACCCAACGAGCAGTACTTC.

The V and J genes are TRBV28 and TRBJ2-4; D may be TRBD1 (6 bases). Germline values: CDR1 MDHEN, CDR2 SYDVKM. V lost 4 bases to trimming and J lost 8 bases, with 30 bases between them. The CDR3 sequence is 19 residues long. The CDR3 region is CASSSGTGTIAPVPYIQYF. CDR3 nucleotide sequence: TGTGCCAGCAGTTCAGGAACCGGGACAATCGCCCCCGTACCTTACATTCAGTACTTC.